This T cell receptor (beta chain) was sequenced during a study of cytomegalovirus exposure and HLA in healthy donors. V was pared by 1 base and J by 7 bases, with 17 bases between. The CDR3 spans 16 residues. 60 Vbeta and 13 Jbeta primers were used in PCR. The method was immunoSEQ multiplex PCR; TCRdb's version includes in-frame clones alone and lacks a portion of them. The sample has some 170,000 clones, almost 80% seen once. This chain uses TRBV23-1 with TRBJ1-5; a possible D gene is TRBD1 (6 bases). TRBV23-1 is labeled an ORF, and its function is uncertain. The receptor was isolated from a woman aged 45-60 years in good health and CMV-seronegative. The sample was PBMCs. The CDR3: CASSQWGQGPDQPQHF. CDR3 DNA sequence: TGCGCCAGCAGTCAATGGGGGCAGGGCCCGGACCAGCCCCAGCATTTT.